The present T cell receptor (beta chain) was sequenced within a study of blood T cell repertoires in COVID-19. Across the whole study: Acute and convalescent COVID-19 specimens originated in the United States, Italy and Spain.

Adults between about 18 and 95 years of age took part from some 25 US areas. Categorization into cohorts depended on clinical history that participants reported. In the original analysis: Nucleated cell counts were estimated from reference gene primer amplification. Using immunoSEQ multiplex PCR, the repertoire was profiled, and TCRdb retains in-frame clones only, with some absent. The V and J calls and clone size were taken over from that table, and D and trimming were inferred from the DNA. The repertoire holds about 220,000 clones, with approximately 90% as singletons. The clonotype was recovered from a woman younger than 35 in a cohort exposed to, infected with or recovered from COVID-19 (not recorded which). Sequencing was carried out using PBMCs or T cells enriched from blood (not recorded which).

The CDR3 loop is CASRGGGQPQHF. The CDR3 DNA reads as TGTGCCTCTCGAGGGGGCGGTCAGCCCCAGCATTTT. The chain couples TRBV6-5 to TRBJ1-5, with 7 bases lining up with TRBD1. With V trimmed by 11 bases and J by 6 bases, 7 bases remained unmatched. This CDR3 is 12 amino acids long. Germline assignment: CDR1 MNHEY and CDR2 SVGAGI.